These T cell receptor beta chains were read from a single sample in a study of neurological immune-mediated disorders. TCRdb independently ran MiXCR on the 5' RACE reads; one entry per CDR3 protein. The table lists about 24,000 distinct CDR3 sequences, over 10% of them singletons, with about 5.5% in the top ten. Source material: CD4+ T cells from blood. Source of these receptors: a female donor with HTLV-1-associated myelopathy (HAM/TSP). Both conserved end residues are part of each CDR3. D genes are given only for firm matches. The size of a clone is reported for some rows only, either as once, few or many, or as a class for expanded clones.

TGCGCCAGCAGCTTGGGGATATTCTCTGGAAGCACCATATATTTT	CASSLGIFSGSTIYF	TRBJ1-3	TRBV5-1	.	.
TGCAGTGCTACTACTAGCGGGAACAATGAGCAGTTCTTC	CSATTSGNNEQFF	TRBJ2-1	TRBV20-1	.	TRBD2
TGCGCCAGCAGCTTGGAGAGAGCGGGGGGGCCAGATACGCAGTATTTT	CASSLERAGGPDTQYF	TRBJ2-3	TRBV5-1	many	TRBD2
TGTGCCACCAGCAGGAGTTTTACGGGTTGTCCCTACGAGCAGTACTTC	CATSRSFTGCPYEQYF	TRBJ2-7	TRBV15	.	.
TGTGCCAGCAGGAGCGAGGGCGGTAATAATTCACCCCTCCACTTT	CASRSEGGNNSPLHF	TRBJ1-6	TRBV2	many	.
TGTGCCAGCAGCCAAGGGCCACAGGGGGCGGTTTCACCCCTCCACTTT	CASSQGPQGAVSPLHF	TRBJ1-6	TRBV3-1	many	TRBD1
TGTGCCAGCAGCTTAGGTATCGATGGGACAATCTACGAGCAGTACTTC	CASSLGIDGTIYEQYF	TRBJ2-7	TRBV7-2	many	.
TGTGCCAGCAGCCAATCGCAGGACTCCTACGAGCAGTACTTC	CASSQSQDSYEQYF	TRBJ2-7	TRBV16	many	.
TGCGCCAGCAGCTGGGGGGCAGGCAGATACAATGAGCAGTTCTTC	CASSWGAGRYNEQFF	TRBJ2-1	TRBV5-1	many	.
TGCAGTGCTAGAGTCGAAGTGGGAGATAATGATCAGTTCTTC	CSARVEVGDNDQFF	TRBJ2-1	TRBV20-1	.	.
TGCAGCGTTGCCCAGGGCGGCTCCTACGAGCAGTACTTC	CSVAQGGSYEQYF	TRBJ2-7	TRBV29-1	many	.
TGCCGCCCTGACGCGGCGGCTGGCTACACCTTC	CRPDAAAGYTF	TRBJ1-2	TRBV20-1	many	.
TGTGCCATCGGGGACTTTCTCTCTGGGGCCAACGTCCTGACTTTC	CAIGDFLSGANVLTF	TRBJ2-6	TRBV10-3	medium-sized	.
TGCAGTGCAATTCCCGGGACAGGGACGCACGAGCAGTACTTC	CSAIPGTGTHEQYF	TRBJ2-7	TRBV20-1	many	TRBD1
TGCAGTGCTCGCTATAATGAAAAACTGTTTTTT	CSARYNEKLFF	TRBJ1-4	TRBV20-1	many	.
TGCGCCAGCAGCCAAGATAGAGGGTTTGCCGAGCAGTACTTC	CASSQDRGFAEQYF	TRBJ2-7	TRBV4-3	many	.
TGTGCCACCTCTGAGTCAGGGCAAGAGACCCAGTACTTC	CATSESGQETQYF	TRBJ2-5	TRBV24-1	.	.
TGTGCCAGCTGCAAAGGGCTCGGTAGCTTCGAGCAGTACTTC	CASCKGLGSFEQYF	TRBJ2-7	TRBV6-5	.	.
TGCAGTGCTAGAGATGGGGACAACTATGGCTACACCTTC	CSARDGDNYGYTF	TRBJ1-2	TRBV20-1	many	.
.	CASSFYICSAPGQGSYEQYF	TRBJ2-7	TRBV7-3	.	.
TGTGCCAGCTCACCGGTGACCTTCACAGATACGCAGTATTTT	CASSPVTFTDTQYF	TRBJ2-3	TRBV18	many	.
TGTGCCAGCAGCCCCAGCGGACAGGGTGTTCAGTTCTTC	CASSPSGQGVQFF	TRBJ2-1	TRBV3-1	many	TRBD1
TGTGCCAGCAGTGAAGACTTCACAGATACGCAGTATTTT	CASSEDFTDTQYF	TRBJ2-3	TRBV2	.	.
TGCAGTGCTCACCCCAGGGGGAGCAGATACGAGCAGTACTTC	CSAHPRGSRYEQYF	TRBJ2-7	TRBV29-1	.	TRBD1
TGTGCCAGCAGCCTCACCGAGGGTTACGAGCAGTACTTC	CASSLTEGYEQYF	TRBJ2-7	TRBV3-1	medium-sized	.
TGTGCCAGCAGGGCTAGCGGGAGTGCCGAGCAGTACTTC	CASRASGSAEQYF	TRBJ2-7	TRBV3-1	many	TRBD2
TGTGCCAGCAGCTTGTCGGACTTGGGTTACGAGCAGTACTTC	CASSLSDLGYEQYF	TRBJ2-7	TRBV5-6	many	.
TGTGCCAGCAGCCAAAGGGACAGCTACGAGCAGTACTTC	CASSQRDSYEQYF	TRBJ2-7	TRBV3-1	many	TRBD1
TGCAGTGCTCTCGGACAGGGCGCTGAAGCTTTCTTT	CSALGQGAEAFF	TRBJ1-1	TRBV20-1	many	TRBD1
TGTGCCAGTAGTATGAATGCGGCTCTTGGGAATACGCAGTATTTT	CASSMNAALGNTQYF	TRBJ2-3	TRBV19	many	.
TGCGCCAGCAGCCAAGGGGGCGGTCGGACTAGCACCCATGAGCAGTTCTTC	CASSQGGGRTSTHEQFF	TRBJ2-1	TRBV4-3	once	TRBD2
TGTGCCATCCGGGGGGGGCCGATCGCTGAGACCCAGTACTTC	CAIRGGPIAETQYF	TRBJ2-5	TRBV10-3	many	TRBD2
TGCAGTGCTTCCGGGTATTCTAACTATGGCTACACCTTC	CSASGYSNYGYTF	TRBJ1-2	TRBV20-1	many	.
TGTGCCACCAGCACCCAAACAGGGAACTATGGCTACACCTTC	CATSTQTGNYGYTF	TRBJ1-2	TRBV15	.	.
TGCAGTGCTGCGGCTAGCGGGGCCACAGATACGCAGTATTTT	CSAAASGATDTQYF	TRBJ2-3	TRBV20-1	many	TRBD2
TGTGCCAGCCGCCCCCGGGTAGCGGGAGGCACAGATACGCAGTATTTT	CASRPRVAGGTDTQYF	TRBJ2-3	TRBV11-1	many	TRBD2
TGTGCCAGCAGTTACGCCGGGGAGCTGTTTTTT	CASSYAGELFF	TRBJ2-2	TRBV6-6	many	.
TGTGCCAGCAGCCAAGAAGGCCCAACGTGGGGGCGGACAGGCGACATTCAGTACTTC	CASSQEGPTWGRTGDIQYF	TRBJ2-4	TRBV4-2	many	TRBD1
TGTGCCAGCTCACCACAGGAAGTCGCGAACACCTGGGAGCTGTTTTTT	CASSPQEVANTWELFF	TRBJ2-2	TRBV18	once	.
TGCGCCAGCAGCCCGTCGATTCGAGGCCCTGGGGCCAACGTCCTGACTTTC	CASSPSIRGPGANVLTF	TRBJ2-6	TRBV5-1	many	.
TGTGCCAGCAGTTACTCGAGTCGGGCGGGGTGGGGCTATGGCTACACCTTC	CASSYSSRAGWGYGYTF	TRBJ1-2	TRBV6-2/TRBV6-3	many	.